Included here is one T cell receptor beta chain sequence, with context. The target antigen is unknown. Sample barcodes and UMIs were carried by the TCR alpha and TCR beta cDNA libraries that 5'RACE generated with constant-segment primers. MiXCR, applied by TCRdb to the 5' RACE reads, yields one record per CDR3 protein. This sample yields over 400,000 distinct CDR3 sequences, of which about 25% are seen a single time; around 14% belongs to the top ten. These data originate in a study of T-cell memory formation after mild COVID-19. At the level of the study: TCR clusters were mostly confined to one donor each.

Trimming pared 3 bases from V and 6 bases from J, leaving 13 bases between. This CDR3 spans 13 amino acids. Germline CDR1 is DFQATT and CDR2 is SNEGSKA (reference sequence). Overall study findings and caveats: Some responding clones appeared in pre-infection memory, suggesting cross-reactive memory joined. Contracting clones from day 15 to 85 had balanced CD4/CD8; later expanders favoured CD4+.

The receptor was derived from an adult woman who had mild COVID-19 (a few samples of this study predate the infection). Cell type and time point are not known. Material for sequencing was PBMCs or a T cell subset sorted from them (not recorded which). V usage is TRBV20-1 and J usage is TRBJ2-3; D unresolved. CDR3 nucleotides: TGCAGTGCTAGGGGCTCCTCCGTCGATACGCAGTATTTT. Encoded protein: CSARGSSVDTQYF.